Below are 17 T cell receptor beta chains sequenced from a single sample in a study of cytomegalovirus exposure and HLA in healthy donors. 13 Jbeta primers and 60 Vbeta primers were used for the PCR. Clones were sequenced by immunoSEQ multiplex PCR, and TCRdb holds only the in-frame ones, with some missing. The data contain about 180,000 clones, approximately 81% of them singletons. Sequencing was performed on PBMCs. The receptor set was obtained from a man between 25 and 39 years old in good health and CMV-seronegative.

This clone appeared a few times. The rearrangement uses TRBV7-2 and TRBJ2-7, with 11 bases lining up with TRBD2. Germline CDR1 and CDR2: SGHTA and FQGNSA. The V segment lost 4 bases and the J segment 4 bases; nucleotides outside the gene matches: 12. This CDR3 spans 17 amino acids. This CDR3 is CASSSEIAGGVAYEQYF. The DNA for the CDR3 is TGTGCCAGCAGCTCCGAAATAGCGGGAGGGGTGGCTTACGAGCAGTACTTC.

DNA for the CDR3: TGTGCCAGCAGCCTGAAACTGACAGGGGCTAAGAACACTGAAGCTTTCTTT. Translated, it gives CASSLKLTGAKNTEAFF. This chain uses TRBV11-3 with TRBJ1-1; 8 bases match TRBD1. Germline lookup yields CDR1 SGHNT and CDR2 YENEEA. The V and J ends lost 5 bases and 1 base, in that order; junction bases with no gene match: 12. This CDR3 is built from 17 residues.

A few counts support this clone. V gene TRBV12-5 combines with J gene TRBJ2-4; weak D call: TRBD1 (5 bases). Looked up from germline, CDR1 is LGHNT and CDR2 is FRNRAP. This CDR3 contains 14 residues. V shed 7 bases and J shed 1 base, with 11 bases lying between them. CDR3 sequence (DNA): TGTGCTAGTGCCCCGGACATGGCCAAAAACATTCAGTACTTC. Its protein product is CASAPDMAKNIQYF. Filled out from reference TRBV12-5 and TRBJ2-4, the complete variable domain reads DARVTQTPRHKVTEMGQEVTMRCQPILGHNTVFWYRQTMMQGLELLAYFRNRAPLDDSGMPKDRFSAEMPDATLATLKIQPSEPRDSAVYFCASAPDMAKNIQYFGAGTRLSVL.

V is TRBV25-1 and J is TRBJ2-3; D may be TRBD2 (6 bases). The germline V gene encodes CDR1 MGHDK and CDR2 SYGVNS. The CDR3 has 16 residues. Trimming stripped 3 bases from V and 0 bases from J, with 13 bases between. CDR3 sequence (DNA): TGTGCCAGCAGTGAGGACTACCGGACAAGCACAGATACGCAGTATTTT. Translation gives CASSEDYRTSTDTQYF.

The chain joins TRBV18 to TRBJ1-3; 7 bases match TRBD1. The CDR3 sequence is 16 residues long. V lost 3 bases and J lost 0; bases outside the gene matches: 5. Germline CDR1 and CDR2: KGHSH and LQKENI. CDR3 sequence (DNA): TGTGCCAGCTCACCCGGGACAGCTCACTCTGGAAACACCATATATTTT. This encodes CASSPGTAHSGNTIYF.

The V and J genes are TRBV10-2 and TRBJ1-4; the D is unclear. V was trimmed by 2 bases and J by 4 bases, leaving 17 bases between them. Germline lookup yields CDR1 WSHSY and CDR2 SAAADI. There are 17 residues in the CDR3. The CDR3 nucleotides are TGCGCCAGCAGTGAGGGACCCTCTGGAGGATATAATGAAAAACTGTTTTTT. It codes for CASSEGPSGGYNEKLFF.

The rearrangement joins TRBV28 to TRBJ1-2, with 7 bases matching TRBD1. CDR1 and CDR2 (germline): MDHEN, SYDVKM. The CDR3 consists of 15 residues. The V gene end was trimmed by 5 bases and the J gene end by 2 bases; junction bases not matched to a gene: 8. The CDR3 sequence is CASSVTGVSNYGYTF. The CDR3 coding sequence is TGTGCCAGCAGTGTTACAGGGGTTTCCAACTATGGCTACACCTTC.

The CDR3 loop is CASSSLILAGGIKNEQFF. The CDR3 DNA reads as TGTGCCAGCAGCTCCCTAATACTAGCGGGAGGTATAAAGAATGAGCAGTTCTTC. The chain has TRBV11-2 and TRBJ2-1; the match to TRBD2 covers 12 bases. Germline V CDR1 and CDR2: SGHAT, FQNNGV. The CDR3 consists of 18 residues. V shed 4 bases, J shed 7 bases, and the junction held 14 bases outside the gene matches.

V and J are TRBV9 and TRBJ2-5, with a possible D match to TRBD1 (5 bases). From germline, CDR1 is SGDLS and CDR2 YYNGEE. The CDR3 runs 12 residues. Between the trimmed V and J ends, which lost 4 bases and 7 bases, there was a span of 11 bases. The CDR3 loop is CASSQGVGTQYF. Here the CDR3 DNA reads TGTGCCAGCAGCCAAGGGGTAGGGACCCAGTACTTC.

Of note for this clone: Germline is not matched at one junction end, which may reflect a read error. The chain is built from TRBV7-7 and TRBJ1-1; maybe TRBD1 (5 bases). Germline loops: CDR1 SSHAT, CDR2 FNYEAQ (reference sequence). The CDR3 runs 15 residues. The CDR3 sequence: CASSLENTGNTEAFF. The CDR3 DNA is TGTGCTAGCAGCTTAGAAAATACAGGGAACACTGAAGCTTTCTTT.

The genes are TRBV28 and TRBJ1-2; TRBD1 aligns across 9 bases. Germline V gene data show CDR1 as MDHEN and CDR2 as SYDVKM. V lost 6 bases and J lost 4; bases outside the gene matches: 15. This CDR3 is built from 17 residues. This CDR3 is CASSSTTGGASSYGYTF. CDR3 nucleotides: TGTGCCAGCAGCTCGACTACAGGGGGCGCGTCTAGCTATGGCTACACCTTC.

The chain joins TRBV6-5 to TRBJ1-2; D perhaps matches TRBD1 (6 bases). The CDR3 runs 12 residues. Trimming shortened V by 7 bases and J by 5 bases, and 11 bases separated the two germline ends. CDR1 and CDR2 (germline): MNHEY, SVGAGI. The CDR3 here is CASTEDRYGYTF. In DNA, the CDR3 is TGTGCCAGCACCGAGGACAGATATGGCTACACCTTC.

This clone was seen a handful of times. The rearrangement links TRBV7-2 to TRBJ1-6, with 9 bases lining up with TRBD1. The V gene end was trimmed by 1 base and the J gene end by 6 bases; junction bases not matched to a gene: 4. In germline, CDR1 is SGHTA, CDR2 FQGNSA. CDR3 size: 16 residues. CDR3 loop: CASSLGGQGSNSPLHF. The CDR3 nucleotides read TGTGCCAGCAGCTTAGGGGGACAGGGTTCTAATTCACCCCTCCACTTT.

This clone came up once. The CDR3, as DNA: TGTGCCAGTAGTATCCGGACAGGGCGATACAATGAGCAGTTCTTC. Protein: CASSIRTGRYNEQFF. This chain joins TRBV19 and TRBJ2-1; TRBD1 agrees at 8 bases. CDR3 length equals 15 residues. CDR1 is LNHDA and CDR2 is SQIVND in the germline V gene (reference sequence). Trimming removed 3 bases from V and 4 bases from J; junction bases left unmatched: 5.

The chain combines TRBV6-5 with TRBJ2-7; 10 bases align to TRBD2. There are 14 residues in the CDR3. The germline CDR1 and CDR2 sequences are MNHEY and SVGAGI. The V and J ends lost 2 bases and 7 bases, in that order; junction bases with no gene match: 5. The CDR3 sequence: CASSYSGRAEEQYF. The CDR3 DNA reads TGTGCCAGCAGTTACAGCGGGAGGGCCGAGGAGCAGTACTTC.

The CDR3 nucleotides read TGTGCCAGCAGGTCAGGGGGCCCGGATTCACCCCTCCACTTT. Protein sequence: CASRSGGPDSPLHF. The chain employs TRBV6-1 and TRBJ1-6; TRBD1 matches 8 bases. The CDR3 extends over 14 amino acids. Losses at the gene ends were 6 bases for V and 8 bases for J; bases not matched to a gene: 6. The V gene's germline CDR1 is MNHNS and CDR2 SASEGT.

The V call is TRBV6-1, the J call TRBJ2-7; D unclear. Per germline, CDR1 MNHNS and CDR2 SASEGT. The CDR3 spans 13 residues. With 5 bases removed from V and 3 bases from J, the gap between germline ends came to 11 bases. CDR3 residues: CASSSTRGYEQYF. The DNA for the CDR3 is TGTGCCAGCAGTTCGACTCGCGGCTACGAGCAGTACTTC.